The count of the clone carrying this T cell receptor (beta chain) is one. These data are taken from a study of blood T cell repertoires in COVID-19. The wider study: The samples span acute and convalescent COVID-19 from the United States, Italy and Spain. T cells, B-cell-depleted T cells, or PBMCs supplied cDNA or gDNA.

Source study methods: By means of reference gene primer amplification, nucleated cell counts were estimated. TCRdb's copy holds only in-frame clones and misses some; the assay was immunoSEQ multiplex PCR. The DNA was the basis for D and trimming; V, J and clone size are from that table. This repertoire shows 200,000 to 300,000 clones, approximately 86% found once; its top ten account for 3.3%. The CDR3 consists of 17 residues. The receptor comes from a woman aged 40 to 49 with acute COVID-19. V and J are TRBV21-1 and TRBJ2-3; no check of the table's D call, TRBD2, against the DNA was made. TRBV21-1 is a documented pseudogene. The sample comprised PBMCs or T cells enriched from blood (not recorded which). The CDR3: CASSGRTSLPHTDTQYF. The CDR3 nucleotides are TGTGCCAGCAGCGGACGGACTAGCCTTCCGCACACAGATACGCAGTATTTT.